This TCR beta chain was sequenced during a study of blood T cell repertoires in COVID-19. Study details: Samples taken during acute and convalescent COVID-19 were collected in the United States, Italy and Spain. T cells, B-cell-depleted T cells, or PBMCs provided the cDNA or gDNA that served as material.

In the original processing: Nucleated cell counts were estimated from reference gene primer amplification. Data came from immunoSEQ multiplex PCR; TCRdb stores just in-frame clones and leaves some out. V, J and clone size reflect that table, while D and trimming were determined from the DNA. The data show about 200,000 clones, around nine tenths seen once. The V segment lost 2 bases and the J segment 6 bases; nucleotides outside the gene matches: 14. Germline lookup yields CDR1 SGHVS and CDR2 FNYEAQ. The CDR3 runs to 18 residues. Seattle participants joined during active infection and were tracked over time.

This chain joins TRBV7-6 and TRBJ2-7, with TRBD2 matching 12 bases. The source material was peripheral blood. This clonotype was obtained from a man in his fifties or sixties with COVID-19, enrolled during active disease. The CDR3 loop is CASSLRRSSSGGAGEQYF. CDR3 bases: TGTGCCAGCAGCTTAAGGAGGTCTTCTAGCGGGGGGGCCGGCGAGCAGTACTTC.